This T cell receptor beta chain appears in the sequencing data of a study of T cells after yellow fever vaccination. As for the study in general: SMART-Seq v4 Ultra Low Input prepared the low-cell-number fractions. Study-wide points: CD4 and CD8 compartments shared a small share of clonotypes, likely from convergent recombination. A large majority of primary-vaccination clones showed up again after the booster (about 97% CD4, 88% CD8).

The germline gives CDR1 MNHEY, CDR2 SVGEGT. V dropped 6 bases and J dropped 4; count of bases not matched to a gene: 9. The CDR3 is 15 residues long. Synthesis of TCR cDNA relied on 5'RACE template switching, which attached a universal primer site and UMIs. TCRdb passed the 5' RACE reads through MiXCR, listing each CDR3 protein once. The sample consists of about 330,000 distinct CDR3 sequences, roughly 7% of them appearing once. This clonotype was counted between two and nine times. Its specificity is unknown. The V gene is TRBV6-2 or TRBV6-3, the J gene TRBJ1-2; 9 nucleotides agree with TRBD1. The TCR was taken from a man aged 18 to 35 who received the YFV17D yellow fever vaccine. Sequencing used PBMCs, obtained roughly 46 days after the first yellow fever vaccination. The CDR3 region is CASSAGTGLSYGYTF. In DNA, the CDR3 is TGTGCCAGCAGCGCCGGGACAGGGCTGTCCTATGGCTACACCTTC.